This TCR beta chain emerged from a study of T-cell memory formation after mild COVID-19. TCRdb re-analysed the 5' RACE reads in MiXCR, keeping a single row per CDR3 protein. The sample carries approximately 400,000 distinct CDR3 sequences, approximately 24% recorded once. V dropped 4 bases and J dropped 1 base, with 10 bases sitting between them. The CDR3 contains 14 residues. Germline CDR1 reads MNHEY; CDR2 reads SVGAGI. Sample: PBMCs or a T cell subset sorted from them (not recorded which). This chain joins TRBV6-5 and TRBJ2-5; D assignment may be TRBD1 or TRBD2 (5 bases each). This clonotype was sampled from an adult woman who had mild COVID-19 (a few samples of this study predate the infection). Cell type and time point are not known. CDR3 in DNA: TGTGCCAGCAGTTGGTCGGGGACCCAAGAGACCCAGTACTTC. Amino acids: CASSWSGTQETQYF.